The 24 T cell receptor beta chains listed next were all sequenced from one sample in a study of CD8+CD57+ T cells in acquired aplastic anemia. Investigators profiled TCR beta VDJ and CDR3 from genomic DNA template. Using its own MiXCR run on the reads, TCRdb lists one record per CDR3 protein. The data show more than 250,000 distinct CDR3 sequences, 70% to 85% seen once. Sequenced patients had shown CD8+CD57+ cell expansion by flow cytometry. What was sequenced was sorted CD4+, CD8+, or CD8+CD57+ T cells (not recorded which) from PBMCs. The receptor source for this set is a human donor with aplastic anemia.

Remarks on this clonotype: At one end the junction does not follow the germline gene, possibly because of a read error. The gene calls are TRBV7-8 and TRBJ1-1, with D hard to call. The CDR3 spans 17 residues. Germline V gives CDR1 SGHVS, CDR2 FQNEAQ. Here the CDR3 reads CASSVAGCPVMKNEAFF. In DNA, the CDR3 is TGTGCCAGCAGCGTAGCGGGCTGTCCCGTTATGAAGAATGAAGCTTTCTTT. Complete variable domain (other parts from reference TRBV7-8 and TRBJ1-1): GAGVSQSPRYKVAKRGQDVALRCDPISGHVSLFWYQQALGQGPEFLTYFQNEAQLDKSGLPSDRFFAERPEGSVSTLKIQRTQQEDSAVYLCASSVAGCPVMKNEAFFGQGTRLTVV.

On this clonotype itself: The junction departs from the called germline gene at one end, perhaps through a read error. J is TRBJ2-3 and V is TRBV7-7; no reliable D call. CDR3 length: 14 amino acids. CDR1 is SSHAT and CDR2 is FNYEAQ in the germline V gene (reference sequence). The CDR3 DNA sequence: TGTGCCAGCAGCATAACAGTGAACACTGAAGCTTTCTTTTTT. Its protein is CASSITVNTEAFFF.

The chain links TRBV20-1 to TRBJ1-5, with D possibly being TRBD1 (6 bases). Germline V CDR1 and CDR2: DFQATT, SNEGSKA (reference sequence). The CDR3 contains 15 residues. Trimming pared 6 bases from V and 5 bases from J, leaving 20 bases between. This CDR3 is CSAMGHTGSYQPQHF. For the CDR3, the DNA is TGCAGTGCCATGGGACACACAGGGAGCTATCAGCCCCAGCATTTT.

On this clonotype: Its ends do not fully match the called genes, so a read error is possible. The genes are TRBV7-9 and TRBJ2-7, with D tentatively TRBD2 (5 bases). Germline V gene lookup returns CDR1 SEHNR and CDR2 FQNEAQ (reference sequence). The CDR3 is made up of 16 amino acids. Written as DNA, the CDR3 is TGTGCCAGCAGGTTAGCGAGAGGTCGCGATACCCAGGATCAGTACTTC. This codes for CASRLARGRDTQDQYF.

With respect to this clonotype: The junction and the germline gene differ at one end; a read error may be behind it. The gene calls are TRBV7-8 and TRBJ2-3; D is unclear. CDR3 size: 14 residues. Per the germline V gene, CDR1 is SGHVS and CDR2 is FQNEAQ. The DNA of the CDR3 is TGTGCCAGCAGCTTAGATCCAGATGCGGAAGCCCTTTCCTTT. It codes for CASSLDPDAEALSF. The full variable domain, completed using reference TRBV7-8 and TRBJ2-3, is GAGVSQSPRYKVAKRGQDVALRCDPISGHVSLFWYQQALGQGPEFLTYFQNEAQLDKSGLPSDRFFAERPEGSVSTLKIQRTQQEDSAVYLCASSLDPDAEALSFGPGTRLTVL.

This chain links TRBV7-8 with TRBJ1-1; D might be TRBD1 (6 bases). The CDR3 has 15 residues. Germline V gene sequence: CDR1 SGHVS, CDR2 FQNEAQ. V was clipped by 0 bases and J by 11 bases, with 19 bases between them. The CDR3 DNA follows: TGTGCCAGCAGCTTAGCGCTGACTCGGGACACTCAGGCTTTCTTT. Amino acids: CASSLALTRDTQAFF.

In regard to this clonotype: The junction and the germline gene differ at one end; a read error may be behind it. The chain couples TRBV7-9 to TRBJ1-5; possibly TRBD1 for D (5 bases). CDR3 length: 13 residues. Germline values: CDR1 SEHNR, CDR2 FQNEAQ (reference sequence). The CDR3 coding sequence is TGCGCCAGCAGCCATACAAGGACTGGGGGGAGCCATTTT. The encoded protein is CASSHTRTGGSHF.

To note about this clonotype: The CDR3 end shows no conserved phenylalanine or tryptophan, and so a read error is likely. It is unclear where the CDR3 begins or ends on the DNA, so no DNA is shown, and the CDR3 is as TCRdb lists it. The chain is built from TRBV7-8 and TRBJ2-3; the table's TRBD2 call for D was not verified on the DNA. The V gene's germline CDR1 is SGHVS and CDR2 FQNEAQ. Including both end residues, the CDR3 is 13 amino acids long. CDR3 protein: CASSFAGSYGDYV.

The chain links TRBV2 to TRBJ2-3; maybe TRBD2 (5 bases). TRBJ2-7 matches the DNA end more closely, so the J call is doubtful. Germline V gives CDR1 SNHLY, CDR2 FYNNEI. CDR3 length equals 13 residues. Here the CDR3 reads CASSLAPIHTQYF. CDR3 DNA: TGTGCCAGCAGCTTAGCGCCGATCCATACGCAGTACTTC.

On this clonotype itself: An end of the junction does not agree with germline; a read error may underlie this. The V call is TRBV7-2, the J call TRBJ2-3, with D possibly TRBD1 on 6 matching bases. Germline CDR1 reads SGHTA; CDR2 reads FQGNSA. CDR3 length: 14 amino acids. The DNA for the CDR3 is TGTGCCAGCAGCTTAGCCGGGACACCCGATTCACCCCTCTTT. Its protein product is CASSLAGTPDSPLF.

The rearrangement uses TRBV2 and TRBJ2-3, with D perhaps TRBD2 (5 bases). This CDR3 region has 14 residues. The germline V gene encodes CDR1 SNHLY and CDR2 FYNNEI. The V and J ends lost 6 bases and 13 bases respectively, with 23 bases between them. CDR3: CASSESSGPDTKYF. CDR3 sequence (DNA): TGTGCCAGCAGCGAATCGAGCGGTCCCGATACCAAGTATTTT.

The rearrangement links TRBV12-3 or TRBV12-4 to TRBJ1-2; TRBD1 matches 7 bases. The CDR3 is 14 amino acids. V was pared by 4 bases and J by 4 bases, with 6 bases of the junction left unmatched. The chain's CDR3 is CASSSAGQTYGYTF. In nucleotides, the CDR3 is TGTGCCAGCAGTTCAGCGGGACAGACCTATGGCTACACCTTC.

The chain uses TRBV7-6 and TRBJ1-1, with D possibly matching TRBD1 (5 bases). Germline CDR1 reads SGHVS; CDR2 reads FNYEAQ. Trimming stripped 0 bases from V and 14 bases from J, with 22 bases between. CDR3 length: 15 amino acids. DNA for the CDR3: TGTGCCAGCAGCTTAGCCCACGGGGCAAAAGAGACAGCGTTCTTT. Amino acid sequence: CASSLAHGAKETAFF.

Details on this clonotype: A junction boundary mismatches the germline segment, possibly from a read error. The chain has TRBV7-9 and TRBJ1-1, with D unresolved. The V gene's germline CDR1 is SEHNR and CDR2 FQNEAQ (reference sequence). The CDR3 contains 14 residues. CDR3 region: CASSDYSRSTEDFF. In nucleotides, the CDR3 is TGTGCCAGCAGCGATTACAGCAGAAGTACTGAAGATTTCTTT.

Remarks on this clonotype: A junction boundary mismatches the germline segment, possibly from a read error. The CDR3 DNA follows: TGTACCAGCGGGGGGTGGGGCACAGAGACGCAGTACTTT. Protein: CTSGGWGTETQYF. The chain combines TRBV2 with TRBJ2-5; 9 bases line up with TRBD2. Germline assignment: CDR1 SNHLY and CDR2 FYNNEI. The CDR3 contains 13 residues.

This clonotype appeared once. The chain links TRBV7-9 to TRBJ2-7; 9 bases align to TRBD2. Per germline, CDR1 SEHNR and CDR2 FQNEAQ (reference sequence). The CDR3 runs to 16 residues. V dropped 4 bases and J dropped 5; count of bases not matched to a gene: 12. The CDR3 DNA follows: TGTGCCAGCAGCTCTCAAAGAAGCGGGGGGTGCGACGAGCAGTACTTC. This gives the protein CASSSQRSGGCDEQYF.

This chain connects TRBV5-8 to TRBJ1-6; tentative D call: TRBD1 (5 bases). Trimming stripped 2 bases from V and 5 bases from J, with 11 bases between. The CDR3 totals 15 residues. Germline CDR1 and CDR2: SGHTS and YDEGEE. CDR3 in DNA: TGTGCCAGCAGCTTTGCTGGGGCCAATAATTCACCCCTCCACTTT. This codes for CASSFAGANNSPLHF.

A remark on this clonotype: A read error may produce the germline difference seen at one junction end. This chain joins TRBV9 and TRBJ2-3; tentative D call: TRBD1 (5 bases). CDR1 and CDR2 from the germline V gene are SGDLS and YYNGEE. CDR3 size: 15 residues. The CDR3 is CASSEGRQSTETQYF. In nucleotides, the CDR3 is TGTGCCAGCAGCGAAGGGCGACAGAGCACAGAGACGCAGTATTTT.

The chain combines TRBV7-9 with TRBJ1-6, with unresolved D. Trimming left V 3 bases short and J 15 bases short, with 24 bases between. CDR1 and CDR2 (germline): SEHNR, FQNEAQ (reference sequence). The CDR3 consists of 16 residues. Written as DNA, the CDR3 is TGTGCCAGCAGCTTGGGAGCGGGCGGCTGGGATCCGTACCTCCACTTT. It is translated as CASSLGAGGWDPYLHF.

This sequence joins TRBV20-1 and TRBJ2-1, with TRBD2 matching over 10 bases. This CDR3 has 13 amino acids. Germline lookup yields CDR1 DFQATT and CDR2 SNEGSKA (reference sequence). CDR3 protein: CSVSGGGINEQFF. The CDR3 coding sequence is TGCAGCGTCAGCGGGGGGGGGATCAATGAGCAGTTCTTC.

This clonotype was seen a single time. J is TRBJ2-1 and V is TRBV2; weak D call: TRBD1 (7 bases). There are 16 residues in the CDR3. Per the germline V gene, CDR1 is SNHLY and CDR2 is FYNNEI. With 8 bases removed from V and 12 bases from J, the gap between germline ends came to 29 bases. In DNA, the CDR3 is TGTGCCAGCGGCCAGGGGGGCAGAAACGGTCAGGATGTGCAGTTCTTC. Encoded protein: CASGQGGRNGQDVQFF.

On this clonotype: The conserved phenylalanine or tryptophan is not found at the CDR3 terminus, so this likely reflects a read error. Because the CDR3's place on the DNA is in doubt, the DNA is left out and the CDR3 is given as listed by TCRdb. The rearrangement links TRBV9 to TRBJ2-3; the DNA was not compared with TRBD1, the D call given in the table. The CDR3 length equals 13 residues, ends included. The germline CDR1 and CDR2 sequences are SGDLS and YYNGEE. CDR3 protein: CASGEGGNIQYFV.

The V call is TRBV2, the J call TRBJ2-3, with TRBD2 matching over 8 bases. The CDR3 is 15 residues long. Germline trimming cut 4 bases from V and 6 bases from J; bases unmatched to any gene: 9. In germline, CDR1 is SNHLY, CDR2 FYNNEI. For the CDR3, the DNA is TGTGCCAGCAGTGTAGCGGGGCCCGTCGGGGATACGCAGTATTTT. It yields the protein CASSVAGPVGDTQYF.

The chain couples TRBV5-6 to TRBJ2-7; TRBD1 agrees at 8 bases. The length of the CDR3 is 13 residues. The germline CDR1 and CDR2 sequences are SGHDT and YYEEEE. The CDR3 is CASSLGSGGDSDV. Written as DNA, the CDR3 is TGTGCCAGCAGCTTGGGGTCAGGGGGCGATTCCGACGTC.